These 2 T cell receptor beta chains were all obtained from the same sample, sequenced in a study of breast tumors, draining lymph nodes, adjacent tissues (dated by TCRdb to about 2016). The method behind the library was multiplex PCR. Data came from an Illumina HiSeq 2000. The public reads were quality trimmed at Q25 with fastp and then assembled into clones with MiXCR by TCRdb, keeping productive beta chains. Under each unique CDR3 protein, matching rows form one entry showing the most common genes and DNA. Across this sample there are over 250,000 distinct CDR3 sequences, with roughly 31% seen only once. The ten most abundant clones make up under 1.2% of the sample. The lymph node samples were taken from the axillary draining lymph nodes of breast cancer patients. Sequencing was performed on axillary lymph node tissue. These receptors originate from a female donor with breast cancer. Some clones in this sample may be carry-over from other donors' samples.

The chain carries TRBV30 and TRBJ2-1, with D unresolved. The CDR3 covers 13 residues. Germline V lookup: CDR1 GTSNPN, CDR2 SVGIG (reference sequence). V was pared by 0 bases and J by 0 bases, with 3 bases between. The CDR3 DNA is TGTGCCTGGAGTGTGATCTCCTACAATGAGCAGTTCTTC. Protein: CAWSVISYNEQFF. Combining the CDR3 with reference TRBV30 and TRBJ2-1 gives the whole variable domain SQTIHQWPATLVQPVGSPLSLECTVEGTSNPNLYWYRQAAGRGLQLLFYSVGIGQISSEVPQNLSASRPQDRQFILSSKKLLLSDSGFYLCAWSVISYNEQFFGPGTRLTVL.

This clonotype was detected ten times or more. V gene TRBV5-1 combines with J gene TRBJ2-5; 13 bases line up with TRBD2. Germline V gives CDR1 SGHRS, CDR2 YFSETQ. The V segment lost 4 bases and the J segment 0 bases; nucleotides outside the gene matches: 9. The CDR3 loop spans 18 amino acids. CDR3 DNA: TGCGCCAGCAGCCCTGGACTAGCGGGAGTTGGGTACCAAGAGACCCAGTACTTC. Amino acids: CASSPGLAGVGYQETQYF.